These T cell receptor beta chains were read from a single sample in a study of cytomegalovirus exposure and HLA in healthy donors. Only in-frame clones appear in the TCRdb table, and some are missing; sequencing was by immunoSEQ multiplex PCR. The sample holds approximately 50,000 clones. The material sequenced was PBMCs. Receptors originate from a male donor in good health and CMV-seropositive. The CDR3 runs from the conserved cysteine through the conserved F or W. D genes are given only for firm matches.

D,V,J,DNA,CDR3
TRBD1,TRBV19,TRBJ2-7,TGTGCCAGTACAGGACAGGGGGCCGGCGAGCAGTACTTC,CASTGQGAGEQYF
-,TRBV7-9,TRBJ1-1,TGTGCCAGCAGCTTGACTCTTAACACTGAAGCTTTCTTT,CASSLTLNTEAFF
-,TRBV9,TRBJ1-3,TGTGCCAGCAGCGGGCTCAGACAGGCTGGAAACACCATATATTTT,CASSGLRQAGNTIYF
TRBD1,TRBV7-2,TRBJ1-1,TGTGCCAGCAGCCCAAGACAGGGGTACACTGAAGCTTTCTTT,CASSPRQGYTEAFF
TRBD1,TRBV6-1,TRBJ2-1,TGTGCCACCCACCGGGACAGGGCCTACAATGAGCAGTTCTTC,CATHRDRAYNEQFF
TRBD1,TRBV5-1,TRBJ2-2,TGCGCCAGCACCCTGGACAGGGCGGTCGGGGAGCTGTTTTTT,CASTLDRAVGELFF
-,TRBV7-9,TRBJ2-7,TGTGCCAGCAGCCTAGGGGCCCAGGGCTACGAGCAGTACTTC,CASSLGAQGYEQYF
TRBD1,TRBV9,TRBJ1-1,TGTGCCAGCAGCCCGCCGGACAGGCCGGTTGAAGCTTTCTTT,CASSPPDRPVEAFF
TRBD1,TRBV15,TRBJ2-1,TGTGCCACCAGCAGAATGGACAGGGATTACAATGAGCAGTTCTTC,CATSRMDRDYNEQFF
-,TRBV4-3,TRBJ1-1,TGCGCCAGCAGCCCCAAATGGGGCAGTGGGACTGAAGCTTTCTTT,CASSPKWGSGTEAFF
TRBD1,TRBV7-2,TRBJ1-4,TGTGCCAGCAGCCCGGACAGGGGCTTTGGAAAACTGTTTTTT,CASSPDRGFGKLFF
-,TRBV28,TRBJ1-1,TGTGCCACCCAGGGACACCTGAACACTGAAGCTTTCTTT,CATQGHLNTEAFF
-,TRBV6-5,TRBJ2-7,TGTGCCAGCGGGGGCCGGGGTCGGGAGCAGTACTTC,CASGGRGREQYF
-,TRBV4-2,TRBJ1-6,TGTGCCAGCAGCCAAGGGCTGGAGGGACCAAATTCACCCCTCCACTTT,CASSQGLEGPNSPLHF
-,TRBV30,TRBJ1-1,TGTGCCTGGAGTGTGGGGGCCTCAACGGCATTCGCTTTCTTT,CAWSVGASTAFAFF
-,TRBV10-3,TRBJ1-2,TGTGCCATCAGGCCGGGGGGGTTAGACTATGGCTACACCTTC,CAIRPGGLDYGYTF
-,TRBV19,TRBJ2-7,TGTGCCAGTAGTATATCCCTAGCTATTTCCTACGAGCAGTACTTC,CASSISLAISYEQYF
-,TRBV7-6,TRBJ2-1,TGTGCCAGCAGCTCCCGGACTGGATACAATGAGCAGTTCTTC,CASSSRTGYNEQFF
TRBD1,TRBV7-9,TRBJ1-2,TGTGCCAGCAGCTTAGTAGGACAGGGCCTCTATGGCTACACCTTC,CASSLVGQGLYGYTF
-,TRBV5-1,TRBJ2-5,TGCGCCAGCAGCTTGGGCAGCCAAGAGACCCAGTACTTC,CASSLGSQETQYF
-,TRBV5-6,TRBJ1-2,TGTGCCAGCAGCTTAACAGCCGTCTATGGCTACACCTTC,CASSLTAVYGYTF
TRBD1,TRBV7-3,TRBJ2-6,TGTGCCAGCAGCTTAGGGACAGGGCTCGGGGCCAACGTCCTGACTTTC,CASSLGTGLGANVLTF
-,TRBV18,TRBJ1-1,TGTGCCAGCTCACGACTTCGCCCGGGTTCGGGTTGGGTCACTGAAGCTTTCTTT,CASSRLRPGSGWVTEAFF
TRBD1,TRBV18,TRBJ2-5,TGTGCCAGCTCACCAAGGACAGGGGGCGAAGAGACCCAGTACTTC,CASSPRTGGEETQYF
-,TRBV5-1,TRBJ1-4,TGCGCCAGCAGCTTACAGGGAGTAAGTAATGAAAAACTGTTTTTT,CASSLQGVSNEKLFF
-,TRBV5-4,TRBJ2-7,TGTGCCAGCAGCTTGGAGGCGGCCTACGAGCAGTACTTC,CASSLEAAYEQYF
TRBD2,TRBV19,TRBJ2-3,TGTGCCAGTAGACCTCAACTGAAGATAGCGGGGAAGCGCACAGATACGCAGTATTTT,CASRPQLKIAGKRTDTQYF